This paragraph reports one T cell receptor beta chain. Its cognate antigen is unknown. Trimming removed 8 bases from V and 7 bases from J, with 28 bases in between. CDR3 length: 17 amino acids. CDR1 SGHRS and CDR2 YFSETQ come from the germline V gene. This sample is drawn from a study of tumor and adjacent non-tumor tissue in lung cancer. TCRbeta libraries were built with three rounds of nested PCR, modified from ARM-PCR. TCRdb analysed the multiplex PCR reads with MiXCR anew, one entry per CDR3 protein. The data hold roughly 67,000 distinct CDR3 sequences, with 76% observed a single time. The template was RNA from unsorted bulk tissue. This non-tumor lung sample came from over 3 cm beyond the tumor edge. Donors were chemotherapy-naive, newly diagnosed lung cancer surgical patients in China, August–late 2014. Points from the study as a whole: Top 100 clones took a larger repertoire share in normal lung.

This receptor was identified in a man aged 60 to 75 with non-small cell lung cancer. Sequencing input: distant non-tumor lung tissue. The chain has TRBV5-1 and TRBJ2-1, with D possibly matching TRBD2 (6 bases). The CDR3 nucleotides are TGCGCCAGAAGGAAAGTTTGGACTAATGGGAGTCGGAATGAGCAGTTCTTC. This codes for CARRKVWTNGSRNEQFF.